The 31 T cell receptor beta chains below were found in one sample sequenced in a study of cytomegalovirus exposure and HLA in healthy donors. The PCR was carried out with 60 Vbeta primers and 13 Jbeta primers. Repertoires were generated with immunoSEQ multiplex PCR, while TCRdb's copy carries only in-frame clones and drops some. Altogether under 200,000 clones are present, approximately 80% being singletons, with the ten largest covering approximately 6.8%. Source material: PBMCs. These receptor sequences come from a male donor in good health and CMV-seropositive.

This chain links TRBV9 with TRBJ2-1; 12 bases are a match to TRBD2. V lost 3 bases and J lost 7; bases outside the gene matches: 11. Germline V gene lookup returns CDR1 SGDLS and CDR2 YYNGEE. The CDR3 covers 17 residues. The CDR3 loop is CASSGLAGESFYNEQFF. CDR3 sequence (DNA): TGTGCCAGCAGCGGACTAGCGGGAGAGTCCTTTTATAATGAGCAGTTCTTC.

The V gene is TRBV27, the J gene TRBJ2-5; 15 nucleotides agree with TRBD2. V lost 2 bases and J lost 4; bases outside the gene matches: 5. CDR1 is MNHEY and CDR2 is SMNVEV in the germline V gene (reference sequence). CDR3 size: 17 residues. CDR3 sequence reads: CASSLGTSGRRGETQYF. CDR3 DNA: TGTGCCAGCAGTTTAGGGACTAGCGGGAGGAGAGGAGAGACCCAGTACTTC.

This clone was counted a few times. This sequence joins TRBV27 and TRBJ2-3, with 9 bases matching TRBD2. The V gene end was trimmed by 3 bases and the J gene end by 1 base; junction bases not matched to a gene: 8. Germline CDR1 is MNHEY and CDR2 is SMNVEV (reference sequence). CDR3 length: 17 residues. The CDR3 region has the DNA TGTGCCAGCAGTTTTCTGCCTAGCGGGACCGGCACAGATACGCAGTATTTT. This encodes CASSFLPSGTGTDTQYF.

This clone was detected once. The chain recombines TRBV2 with TRBJ2-7; no definite D call. Germline V CDR1 and CDR2: SNHLY, FYNNEI. The CDR3 runs to 11 residues. Trimming shortened V by 11 bases and J by 5 bases, and 13 bases separated the two germline ends. CDR3 sequence (DNA): TGTGCCGCGGCGTTTTCCCACGAGCAGTACTTC. This encodes CAAAFSHEQYF.

With regard to this clone: At one end the junction does not follow the germline gene, possibly because of a read error. The chain joins TRBV7-9 to TRBJ2-7; no firm D call. The CDR3 contains 11 residues. The germline V gene has CDR1 SEHNR and CDR2 FQNEAQ (reference sequence). Here the CDR3 reads CSSSSQYEQYF. CDR3 nucleotides: TGTTCCAGCAGCTCTCAGTACGAGCAGTACTTC. Full variable domain (missing parts from reference TRBV7-9 and TRBJ2-7): DTGVSQNPRHKITKRGQNVTFRCDPISEHNRLYWYRQTLGQGPEFLTYFQNEAQLEKSRLLSDRFSAERPKGSFSTLEIQRTEQGDSAMYLCSSSSQYEQYFGPGTRLTVT.

The rearrangement joins TRBV5-1 to TRBJ1-1; D not resolved. This CDR3 contains 15 residues. V lost 0 bases, J lost 3 bases, and 12 bases lay in between. In germline, CDR1 is SGHRS, CDR2 YFSETQ. The chain's CDR3 is CASSLGGQSHTEAFF. CDR3 DNA sequence: TGCGCCAGCAGCTTGGGAGGTCAGTCTCACACTGAAGCTTTCTTT.

The V and J genes are TRBV5-1 and TRBJ2-1; 11 bases match TRBD1. Germline V gives CDR1 SGHRS, CDR2 YFSETQ. The CDR3 length is 15 residues. V was pared by 7 bases and J by 7 bases, with 10 bases of the junction left unmatched. The CDR3 is CASDFGDRGVNEQFF. The CDR3 region has the DNA TGCGCCAGCGACTTTGGGGACAGGGGGGTAAATGAGCAGTTCTTC. Looking up the rest from reference TRBV5-1 and TRBJ2-1 gives the full variable domain: KAGVTQTPRYLIKTRGQQVTLSCSPISGHRSVSWYQQTPGQGLQFLFEYFSETQRNKGNFPGRFSGRQFSNSRSEMNVSTLELGDSALYLCASDFGDRGVNEQFFGPGTRLTVL.

V gene TRBV30 combines with J gene TRBJ1-1; possibly TRBD1 for D (5 bases). V dropped 1 base and J dropped 6 bases, with 12 bases sitting between them. This CDR3 comprises 13 residues. Germline V gene lookup returns CDR1 GTSNPN and CDR2 SVGIG (reference sequence). This CDR3 reads CAWSGGRASEAFF. For the CDR3, the DNA is TGTGCCTGGAGTGGGGGCAGGGCTTCTGAAGCTTTCTTT. The full variable domain, completed using reference TRBV30 and TRBJ1-1, is SQTIHQWPATLVQPVGSPLSLECTVEGTSNPNLYWYRQAAGRGLQLLFYSVGIGQISSEVPQNLSASRPQDRQFILSSKKLLLSDSGFYLCAWSGGRASEAFFGQGTRLTVV.

The count of this clone is one. The CDR3 DNA is TGTGCCAGCATTTGGCTCCTCGGACTAGCGGGATCCAATGAGCAGTTCTTC. Residues: CASIWLLGLAGSNEQFF. V gene TRBV5-8 combines with J gene TRBJ2-1; 12 nucleotides align to TRBD2. V trimming: 6 bases; J trimming: 6 bases; junction bases outside the gene matches: 13. Germline V CDR1 and CDR2: SGHTS, YDEGEE. There are 17 residues in the CDR3.

The V and J genes are TRBV5-1 and TRBJ2-5; D possibly corresponds to TRBD2 (5 bases). Trimming took 6 bases from V and 2 from J, leaving 17 bases between them. Germline loops: CDR1 SGHRS, CDR2 YFSETQ. The CDR3 loop spans 15 amino acids. Here the CDR3 DNA reads TGCGCCAGCACCCCTTCTGCCGGGAATCAAGAGACCCAGTACTTC. The encoded protein is CASTPSAGNQETQYF.

The chain uses TRBV19 and TRBJ1-2, with D perhaps matching TRBD1 (6 bases). Trimming pared 5 bases from V and 1 base from J, leaving 14 bases between. The CDR3 is 15 amino acids. Germline lookup yields CDR1 LNHDA and CDR2 SQIVND (reference sequence). The chain's CDR3 is CASSAGQFINYGYTF. As DNA, the CDR3 is TGTGCCAGTAGTGCCGGACAGTTTATTAACTATGGCTACACCTTC. The entire variable domain, with the rest obtained from reference TRBV19 and TRBJ1-2, is as follows: DGGITQSPKYLFRKEGQNVTLSCEQNLNHDAMYWYRQDPGQGLRLIYYSQIVNDFQKGDIAEGYSVSREKKESFPLTVTSAQKNPTAFYLCASSAGQFINYGYTFGSGTRLTVV.

This chain links TRBV28 with TRBJ2-5; 9 bases match TRBD1. The J call may be faulty, since TRBJ2-7 better matches the DNA end. The CDR3 sequence is 16 residues long. Germline CDR1 MDHEN, CDR2 SYDVKM. CDR3 residues: CASSLLPGTGTYEQYF. The CDR3 DNA reads TGTGCCAGCAGTTTACTACCCGGGACAGGGACCTACGAGCAGTACTTC.

This clone came up once. The chain combines TRBV5-1 with TRBJ2-7, with 10 positions matching TRBD2. The V segment lost 4 bases and the J segment 2 bases; nucleotides outside the gene matches: 3. Germline CDR1 SGHRS, CDR2 YFSETQ. The CDR3 has 14 residues. CDR3 protein: CASSGTSVAYEQYF. In DNA form, the CDR3 reads TGCGCCAGCAGCGGGACTAGCGTCGCCTACGAGCAGTACTTC.

The rearrangement links TRBV7-9 to TRBJ2-5; TRBD2 matches at 12 bases. The CDR3 has 15 amino acids. Germline values: CDR1 SEHNR, CDR2 FQNEAQ (reference sequence). Trimming cost V 5 bases and J 7 bases; bases outside gene matches: 8. The CDR3 sequence: CASSGKLAGGGTQYF. DNA of the CDR3: TGTGCCAGCAGCGGGAAACTAGCGGGAGGAGGGACCCAGTACTTC.

The chain uses TRBV2 and TRBJ2-7; 14 bases fit TRBD2. The CDR3 contains 14 residues. Looked up from germline, CDR1 is SNHLY and CDR2 is FYNNEI. V shed 9 bases, J shed 2 bases, and the junction held 3 bases outside the gene matches. CDR3 bases: TGTGCCAGTAAGGGACTAGCGGGAGCCTACGAGCAGTACTTC. Translating gives CASKGLAGAYEQYF.

This clone turned up a few times. This rearrangement joins TRBV14 to TRBJ2-3; 10 bases are a match to TRBD2. V dropped 5 bases and J dropped 5; count of bases not matched to a gene: 4. CDR1 is SGHDN, CDR2 FVKESK, per germline. The CDR3 has 14 residues. The CDR3 region is CASSSGRALDTQYF. Written as DNA, the CDR3 is TGTGCCAGCAGCAGCGGGAGGGCCCTAGATACGCAGTATTTT.

This chain joins TRBV27 and TRBJ2-3; D unresolved. CDR1 is MNHEY and CDR2 is SMNVEV in the germline V gene (reference sequence). This CDR3 region has 14 residues. V was pared by 2 bases and J by 0 bases, with 6 bases between. Here the CDR3 reads CASSLATSTDTQYF. In nucleotides, the CDR3 is TGTGCCAGCAGTTTAGCCACTAGCACAGATACGCAGTATTTT.

J is TRBJ2-3 and V is TRBV29-1, with 8 bases fitting TRBD1. The CDR3 consists of 13 residues. J lost 8 bases, V lost 6 bases, and 10 bases had no gene match. Germline-derived CDR1 and CDR2 are SQVTM and ANQGSEA. The CDR3: CSVGQASRGTQYF. The CDR3, as DNA: TGCAGCGTGGGACAGGCGAGTAGGGGTACGCAGTATTTT.

This chain links TRBV5-8 with TRBJ1-2; possible D gene TRBD1, 5 bases. Germline CDR1 reads SGHTS; CDR2 reads YDEGEE. V was cut by 2 bases and J by 10 bases, with 12 bases left in between. The CDR3 is made up of 12 amino acids. CDR3 protein: CASSFQGSDYTF. CDR3 bases: TGTGCCAGCAGCTTCCAGGGTAGTGACTACACCTTC.

The chain links TRBV6-1 to TRBJ2-5; TRBD1 aligns across 7 bases. CDR3 length: 13 amino acids. V lost 4 bases and J lost 4; bases outside the gene matches: 3. The germline gives CDR1 MNHNS, CDR2 SASEGT. In DNA form, the CDR3 reads TGTGCCAGCAGTGGAAGGGGGCGAGAGACCCAGTACTTC. This sequence encodes CASSGRGRETQYF.

The rearrangement joins TRBV6-1 to TRBJ2-2, with D uncertain. V lost 5 bases and J lost 5, with 9 bases in between. Germline lookup yields CDR1 MNHNS and CDR2 SASEGT. The CDR3 is 13 residues long. In nucleotides, the CDR3 is TGTGCCAGCAGTTCCCTAGGAACCGGGGAGCTGTTTTTT. It specifies CASSSLGTGELFF.

The chain recombines TRBV5-8 with TRBJ2-3; TRBD1 matches at 8 bases. The CDR3 length is 14 residues. Germline V gene sequence: CDR1 SGHTS, CDR2 YDEGEE. V was clipped by 6 bases and J by 6 bases; unmatched bases: 9. This chain's CDR3 is CASTRGQVSDTQYF. The CDR3 DNA sequence: TGTGCCAGCACGCGGGGACAGGTCAGCGATACGCAGTATTTT.

This chain connects TRBV30 to TRBJ2-5; TRBD1 matches 7 bases. The CDR3 is made up of 13 amino acids. The ends lost 4 bases at V and 7 bases at J; junction bases unmatched: 9. The V gene's germline CDR1 is GTSNPN and CDR2 SVGIG (reference sequence). CDR3 in amino acids: CAWTGHPGGTQYF. DNA for the CDR3: TGTGCCTGGACAGGGCATCCAGGGGGGACCCAGTACTTC.

The sample holds a few counts of this clone. Different DNA sequences within this sample yield the same CDR3. V gene TRBV7-9 combines with J gene TRBJ2-5; 7 nucleotides agree with TRBD1. Germline CDR1 reads SEHNR; CDR2 reads FQNEAQ (reference sequence). The CDR3 covers 15 residues. V shed 7 bases and J 3 bases; nucleotides not matched to a gene: 11. CDR3 nucleotide sequence: TGTGCCAGCACCCCGGTGGGGACAGAGAAAGAGACCCAGTACTTC. Its protein product is CASTPVGTEKETQYF.

V gene TRBV18 combines with J gene TRBJ2-7, with 10 bases identical to TRBD2. The V gene end was trimmed by 2 bases and the J gene end by 3 bases; junction bases not matched to a gene: 4. This CDR3 contains 15 residues. Looked up from germline, CDR1 is KGHSH and CDR2 is LQKENI. CDR3 amino acids: CASSPNLAGVYEQYF. Written as DNA, the CDR3 is TGTGCCAGCTCACCAAACCTAGCGGGAGTCTACGAGCAGTACTTC.

The chain combines TRBV6-5 with TRBJ2-1; possibly TRBD2 for D (6 bases). CDR3 length: 15 amino acids. V lost 6 bases to trimming and J lost 0 bases, with 12 bases between them. Looked up from germline, CDR1 is MNHEY and CDR2 is SVGAGI. CDR3 protein: CASRPRGISYNEQFF. DNA of the CDR3: TGTGCCAGCAGGCCCCGGGGGATCTCCTACAATGAGCAGTTCTTC.

The V gene is TRBV7-5, the J gene TRBJ2-7; the table's D call of TRBD1 was not tested on the DNA. TRBV7-5 is an annotated pseudogene. The CDR3 consists of 13 residues. In DNA form, the CDR3 reads TGTGCCAGAAGACAGGACAACTCCTACGAGCAGTACTTC. Its protein product is CARRQDNSYEQYF.

The chain links TRBV2 to TRBJ2-2; no firm D call. The CDR3 loop spans 14 amino acids. Trimming pared 7 bases from V and 0 bases from J, leaving 9 bases between. Germline CDR1 is SNHLY and CDR2 is FYNNEI. The CDR3 nucleotides read TGTGCCAGCAAGTCGACATCGAACACCGGGGAGCTGTTTTTT. Protein: CASKSTSNTGELFF. The full variable domain, completed using reference TRBV2 and TRBJ2-2, is EPEVTQTPSHQVTQMGQEVILRCVPISNHLYFYWYRQILGQKVEFLVSFYNNEISEKSEIFDDQFSVERPDGSNFTLKIRSTKLEDSAMYFCASKSTSNTGELFFGEGSRLTVL.

This rearrangement joins TRBV28 to TRBJ2-1, with 7 bases fitting TRBD1. CDR1 MDHEN and CDR2 SYDVKM come from the germline V gene. Trimming at V came to 3 bases and at J to 9 bases, leaving 5 bases not matched to a gene. The CDR3 is 13 residues long. CDR3 in DNA: TGTGCCAGCAGTTTTCTCAGGGGGACTGAGCAGTTCTTC. Its protein is CASSFLRGTEQFF.

This clone was observed a few times. The chain has TRBV27 and TRBJ1-2; 11 nucleotides line up with TRBD1. Germline assignment: CDR1 MNHEY and CDR2 SMNVEV (reference sequence). CDR3 length: 13 amino acids. With 4 bases clipped from V and 8 bases from J, the junction kept 3 bases outside the gene matches. In DNA, the CDR3 is TGTGCCAGCAGTTGGGGACAGGGGGGGGGCTACACCTTC. This encodes CASSWGQGGGYTF.

The chain joins TRBV19 to TRBJ2-7; D call uncertain. In germline, CDR1 is LNHDA, CDR2 SQIVND (reference sequence). V was clipped by 8 bases and J by 5 bases, with 22 bases between them. The CDR3 extends over 15 amino acids. The CDR3 DNA sequence: TGTGCCAGTCCTTCCCCACGACTCCACGCCCACGAGCAGTACTTC. Its protein product is CASPSPRLHAHEQYF.